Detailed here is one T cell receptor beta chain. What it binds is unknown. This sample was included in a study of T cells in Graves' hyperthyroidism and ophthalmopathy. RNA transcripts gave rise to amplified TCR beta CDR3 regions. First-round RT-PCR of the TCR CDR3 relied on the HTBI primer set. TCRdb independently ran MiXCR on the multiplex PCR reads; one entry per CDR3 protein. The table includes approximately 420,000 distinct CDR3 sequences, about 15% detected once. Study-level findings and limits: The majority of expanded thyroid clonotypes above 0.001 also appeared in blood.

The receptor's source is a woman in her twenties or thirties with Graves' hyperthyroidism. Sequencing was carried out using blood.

In nucleotides, the CDR3 is TGCAGCGTCCGGTGGGCTTCGAGCTCCTACAATGAGCAGTTCTTC. This translates into CSVRWASSSYNEQFF. V gene TRBV29-1 combines with J gene TRBJ2-1; D gene unclear. The CDR3 sequence is 15 residues long. V lost 6 bases and J lost 0, with 15 bases in between. From germline, CDR1 is SQVTM and CDR2 ANQGSEA.